This TCR beta chain was documented in a study of cytomegalovirus exposure and HLA in healthy donors. The PCR was carried out with 60 Vbeta primers and 13 Jbeta primers. Sequencing was performed with immunoSEQ multiplex PCR; in TCRdb, only in-frame clones are kept and a portion is missing. The sample holds roughly 130,000 clones; over 70% are singletons and the top ten take about 4%. Worth noting for this clone: Its matching antigen is unknown.

With 6 bases clipped from V and 2 bases from J, the junction kept 4 bases outside the gene matches. The V gene's germline CDR1 is SGHVS and CDR2 FNYEAQ. The CDR3 runs 15 residues. Findings of the study overall: Altogether, 164 TCR beta chains were recorded as cytomegalovirus-associated. Previous analysis showed most TCR beta V segments were productive about 87% or about 30% of the time. An ancestry cluster, one associated with Asian ancestry, reportedly showed fewer N-insertions than the approximately 670-donor mean in a later analysis.

The sequenced sample consisted of PBMCs. The source is a woman aged 35 to 49 in good health and CMV-seronegative. The chain is built from TRBV7-6 and TRBJ1-3; 10 nucleotides line up with TRBD1. The CDR3 spells CASRGQGWAGNTIYF. CDR3 DNA sequence: TGTGCCAGCAGGGGACAGGGGTGGGCTGGAAACACCATATATTTT.